The 8 T cell receptor beta chains given below trace back to one sample, sequenced in a study of blood T cell repertoires in COVID-19. Here immunoSEQ multiplex PCR was the method, and the copy in TCRdb shows in-frame clones only, minus some. The table records 200,000 to 250,000 clones, 82% of them present only once. Sequences were obtained from PBMCs or T cells enriched from blood (not recorded which). All receptors come from a woman aged 60-75 years who had recovered from COVID-19.

The V call is TRBV11-2, the J call TRBJ2-1, with unresolved D. The CDR3 is made up of 11 amino acids. In germline, CDR1 is SGHAT, CDR2 FQNNGV. V gave up 2 bases and J gave up 12 bases, with 8 bases separating them. The CDR3 loop is CASSLRFRQFF. The CDR3 bases are TGTGCCAGCAGCTTACGGTTTCGGCAGTTCTTC. Combining the CDR3 with reference TRBV11-2 and TRBJ2-1 gives the whole variable domain EAGVAQSPRYKIIEKRQSVAFWCNPISGHATLYWYQQILGQGPKLLIQFQNNGVVDDSQLPKDRFSAERLKGVDSTLKIQPAKLEDSAVYLCASSLRFRQFFGPGTRLTVL.

The chain combines TRBV11-2 with TRBJ1-2, with D uncertain. The V end lost 5 bases, the J end lost 0 bases, and 7 bases lay between the germline ends. The CDR3 has 13 residues. Germline V gene sequence: CDR1 SGHAT, CDR2 FQNNGV. CDR3 sequence: CASSPRTNYGYTF. CDR3 coding DNA: TGTGCCAGCAGCCCGCGGACTAACTATGGCTACACCTTC.

CDR3 DNA sequence: TGTGCCATCAATCCGGGACTAGCGGACAATGAGCAGTTCTTC. This encodes CAINPGLADNEQFF. The rearrangement joins TRBV10-3 to TRBJ2-1, with 11 positions matching TRBD2. Trimming took 7 bases from V and 5 from J; bases not matched to a gene: 4. The CDR3 loop spans 14 amino acids. Per the germline V gene, CDR1 is ENHRY and CDR2 is SYGVKD.

The chain carries TRBV5-4 and TRBJ2-3; unclear D gene. The germline gives CDR1 SGHNT, CDR2 YYREEE (reference sequence). The CDR3 is 14 residues long. V was trimmed by 6 bases and J by 2 bases, leaving 13 bases between them. CDR3 loop: CASKPGSDTDTQYF. CDR3 sequence (DNA): TGTGCCAGCAAGCCCGGAAGCGACACAGATACGCAGTATTTT.

The chain combines TRBV5-1 with TRBJ2-4; 7 bases are a match to TRBD1. This CDR3 is built from 14 residues. V lost 4 bases, J lost 9 bases, and 10 bases stayed unmatched. From germline, CDR1 is SGHRS and CDR2 YFSETQ. The CDR3 spells CASSPDRASGIQYF. The CDR3 bases are TGCGCCAGCAGCCCTGACAGGGCCTCCGGCATTCAGTACTTC. Combining the CDR3 with reference TRBV5-1 and TRBJ2-4 gives the whole variable domain KAGVTQTPRYLIKTRGQQVTLSCSPISGHRSVSWYQQTPGQGLQFLFEYFSETQRNKGNFPGRFSGRQFSNSRSEMNVSTLELGDSALYLCASSPDRASGIQYFGAGTRLSVL.

The chain has TRBV29-1 and TRBJ1-2; TRBD1 agrees at 9 bases. The J segment lost 4 bases and the V segment lost 6 bases, leaving 9 bases of the junction unmatched. This CDR3 has 14 amino acids. Germline V CDR1 and CDR2: SQVTM, ANQGSEA. The DNA of the CDR3 is TGCAGCGTAGGAGGGACAGGGTTCGGCTATGGCTACACCTTC. Encoded protein: CSVGGTGFGYGYTF.

V usage is TRBV7-2 and J usage is TRBJ1-2; TRBD1 agrees at 9 bases. Germline V lookup: CDR1 SGHTA, CDR2 FQGNSA. J lost 4 bases, V lost 0 bases, and 3 bases had no gene match. This CDR3 is 15 amino acids long. CDR3 in DNA: TGTGCCAGCAGCTTAGCCGGGACAGGGACCTATGGCTACACCTTC. Translation gives CASSLAGTGTYGYTF.

This clone occurred a few times. This sequence joins TRBV6-6 and TRBJ1-2, with 9 positions matching TRBD1. The germline V gene has CDR1 MNHNY and CDR2 SVGAGI (reference sequence). Trimming cost V 7 bases and J 9 bases; bases outside gene matches: 9. There are 13 residues in the CDR3. CDR3 protein: CASTQGDRVSYTF. CDR3 nucleotide sequence: TGTGCCAGCACCCAAGGGGACAGGGTGAGCTACACCTTC.